Presented here are 14 T cell receptor beta chains from one specimen sequenced in a study of blood T cell repertoires in COVID-19. The repertoire was sequenced with immunoSEQ multiplex PCR; TCRdb's copy has only in-frame clones and lacks some. The repertoire consists of about 380,000 clones, with about 90% occurring once and the leading ten covering about 7%. Sample: peripheral blood. All receptors derive from a man in his late teens or twenties with active or convalescent COVID-19.

This chain connects TRBV9 to TRBJ2-7, with 9 bases lining up with TRBD1. This CDR3 region has 14 residues. CDR1 is SGDLS and CDR2 is YYNGEE in the germline V gene. V lost 3 bases and J lost 6; bases outside the gene matches: 7. As DNA, the CDR3 is TGTGCCAGCAGCGGACGGACAGGGGTGGGCGAGCAGTACTTC. It encodes CASSGRTGVGEQYF.

The rearrangement uses TRBV28 and TRBJ1-5; perhaps TRBD1 as D (5 bases). This CDR3 has 17 residues. Looked up from germline, CDR1 is MDHEN and CDR2 is SYDVKM. V gave up 3 bases and J gave up 0 bases, with 15 bases separating them. This CDR3 reads CASSFTSGVYSNQPQHF. CDR3 in DNA: TGTGCCAGCAGTTTCACTTCGGGGGTTTATAGCAATCAGCCCCAGCATTTT.

The rearrangement joins TRBV28 to TRBJ2-5; 7 bases align to TRBD2. Germline trimming cut 5 bases from V and 4 bases from J; bases unmatched to any gene: 10. This CDR3 has 15 amino acids. Germline CDR1 and CDR2: MDHEN and SYDVKM. CDR3: CASSPIAGQGETQYF. The CDR3, as DNA: TGTGCCAGCAGTCCCATAGCGGGCCAGGGAGAGACCCAGTACTTC.

The chain couples TRBV5-1 to TRBJ1-6; D is perhaps TRBD1 (5 bases). Between the trimmed V and J ends, which lost 4 bases and 12 bases, there was a span of 17 bases. Germline CDR1 and CDR2: SGHRS and YFSETQ. This CDR3 spans 14 amino acids. CDR3 amino acids: CASSPWPRDGPLHF. As DNA, the CDR3 is TGCGCCAGCAGCCCCTGGCCCAGGGATGGACCCCTCCACTTT.

This clone appeared a few times. The genes are TRBV19 and TRBJ1-1, with 7 nucleotides matching TRBD1. Germline V gene data show CDR1 as LNHDA and CDR2 as SQIVND (reference sequence). V lost 7 bases, J lost 1 base, and 9 bases stayed unmatched. CDR3 length: 15 residues. The DNA of the CDR3 is TGTGCCAGTACCTTCCGACAGGGTAGGAACACTGAAGCTTTCTTT. Translated, it gives CASTFRQGRNTEAFF.

The V and J genes are TRBV11-2 and TRBJ2-1; TRBD2 might be the D (6 bases). V shed 5 bases and J shed 7 bases, with 18 bases lying between them. Germline V gene data show CDR1 as SGHAT and CDR2 as FQNNGV. The CDR3 length is 15 residues. The chain's CDR3 is CASSQVGGLLNEQFF. The CDR3 coding sequence is TGTGCCAGCAGCCAGGTTGGAGGGTTATTGAATGAGCAGTTCTTC.

This clone showed up just a few times. This chain uses TRBV9 with TRBJ2-6; 10 bases agree with TRBD1. Germline CDR1 and CDR2: SGDLS and YYNGEE. This CDR3 is built from 15 residues. Germline trimming cut 4 bases from V and 13 bases from J; bases unmatched to any gene: 11. CDR3: CASSLTSGQGSVLTF. The CDR3 DNA reads as TGTGCCAGCAGCCTAACCTCGGGACAGGGGAGTGTCCTGACTTTC.

This chain connects TRBV7-6 to TRBJ2-1; TRBD1 agrees at 7 bases. Germline V lookup: CDR1 SGHVS, CDR2 FNYEAQ. The junction had 4 bases not matched to a gene; V was cut back by 5 bases and J by 0 bases. The length of the CDR3 is 15 residues. In nucleotides, the CDR3 is TGTGCCAGCAGCCCGGACAGGATCTCCTACAATGAGCAGTTCTTC. This gives the protein CASSPDRISYNEQFF.

The chain has TRBV9 and TRBJ1-2; possible D gene TRBD1, 6 bases. V was pared by 3 bases and J by 3 bases, with 12 bases between. The CDR3 extends over 14 amino acids. Germline CDR1 and CDR2: SGDLS and YYNGEE. The CDR3: CASSGAGVDYGYTF. Written as DNA, the CDR3 is TGTGCCAGCAGCGGGGCAGGGGTGGACTATGGCTACACCTTC.

The chain employs TRBV2 and TRBJ1-2; tentatively, D is TRBD1 (5 bases). Germline-derived CDR1 and CDR2 are SNHLY and FYNNEI. V was trimmed by 8 bases and J by 6 bases, leaving 10 bases between them. CDR3 size: 11 residues. This chain's CDR3 is CASRPGDGYTF. CDR3 bases: TGTGCCAGCCGCCCGGGGGATGGCTACACCTTC.

The chain joins TRBV9 to TRBJ1-2, with TRBD1 as a possible D gene (5 bases). Germline V gene lookup returns CDR1 SGDLS and CDR2 YYNGEE. The length of the CDR3 is 15 residues. V was trimmed by 3 bases and J by 6 bases, leaving 18 bases between them. Here the CDR3 reads CASSETPWTTNGYTF. In DNA form, the CDR3 reads TGTGCCAGCAGCGAGACCCCGTGGACAACCAATGGCTACACCTTC.

The rearrangement uses TRBV24-1 and TRBJ1-6; 10 bases match TRBD1. This CDR3 is 15 amino acids long. CDR1 is KGHDR, CDR2 SFDVKD, per germline. Losses at the gene ends were 4 bases for V and 8 bases for J; bases not matched to a gene: 4. In DNA form, the CDR3 reads TGTGCCACCAGTGAAGGGACAGGGGAACATTCACCCCTCCACTTT. Protein sequence: CATSEGTGEHSPLHF.

The chain couples TRBV27 to TRBJ2-5; 7 bases align to TRBD2. CDR1 and CDR2 (germline): MNHEY, SMNVEV (reference sequence). V gave up 6 bases and J gave up 4 bases; unmatched junction bases: 14. The CDR3 is 16 amino acids. The CDR3 loop is CASRGEGAGDGETQYF. CDR3 DNA: TGTGCCAGCAGGGGGGAGGGTGCGGGGGATGGAGAGACCCAGTACTTC.

This clone appeared a single time. J is TRBJ1-2 and V is TRBV7-6; the D gene is possibly TRBD1 (5 bases). Germline V gene lookup returns CDR1 SGHVS and CDR2 FNYEAQ. V was trimmed by 5 bases and J by 7 bases, leaving 14 bases between them. The CDR3 is 13 residues long. Here the CDR3 reads CASSLSRGSGYTF. For the CDR3, the DNA is TGTGCCAGCAGCCTGAGCCGGGGGAGTGGCTACACCTTC.